The 18 T cell receptor beta chains below all came from one sample that was sequenced in a study of spatial heterogeneity in lung cancer (dated by TCRdb to the late 2010s). Library construction relied on 5' RACE. This sample was sequenced with a NextSeq 500. Clones were called with MiXCR by TCRdb after fastp trimmed the public reads at Q25, and only in-frame beta chains were retained. Records with the same CDR3 protein are collapsed into one entry carrying the most frequent genes and DNA. This sample gives some 120,000 distinct CDR3 sequences in total; more than 10% of them show up just once. The top ten constitute approximately 17% of the sample. Reading the label with the study, this specimen's time point is: blood at routine non-recurrence follow-up after resection. Without any cell sorting, TCR sequencing was performed on whole RNA extracted either from tumor and nontumor lung tissue or from cryopreserved PBMC samples.

The sequencing here drew on PBMCs, taken at follow-up. The receptors here all came from a male donor with early-stage non-small cell lung cancer.

This clonotype appeared many times. CDR3 region: CSARQGAMNTEAFF. The CDR3 region has the DNA TGCAGTGCTAGACAGGGGGCCATGAACACTGAAGCTTTCTTT. The chain carries TRBV20-1 and TRBJ1-1, with 8 positions matching TRBD1. Germline V lookup: CDR1 DFQATT, CDR2 SNEGSKA (reference sequence). This CDR3 has 14 amino acids. Germline trimming cut 2 bases from V and 0 bases from J; bases unmatched to any gene: 2.

This clonotype was seen only a few times. The rearrangement joins TRBV9 to TRBJ2-2, with TRBD1 identical over 9 bases. Germline lookup yields CDR1 SGDLS and CDR2 YYNGEE. CDR3 length: 15 amino acids. CDR3 nucleotides: TGTGCAAGTAGTGGACAGGGGAGGCCCGCCGGGGAGCTGTTTTTT. Encoded protein: CASSGQGRPAGELFF.

V is TRBV6-8 and J is TRBJ2-5; the D is unclear. Germline CDR1 reads MNHGY; CDR2 reads SAAAGT. V was clipped by 0 bases and J by 3 bases, with 8 bases between them. This CDR3 spans 14 amino acids. The CDR3 spells CASSYSSRKETQYF. Written as DNA, the CDR3 is TGTGCCAGCAGTTACTCATCCCGCAAAGAGACCCAGTACTTC.

This clonotype was observed a handful of times. V gene TRBV4-1 combines with J gene TRBJ2-1, with TRBD2 matching over 8 bases. The junction had 4 bases not matched to a gene; V was cut back by 2 bases and J by 1 base. The length of the CDR3 is 16 residues. Looked up from germline, CDR1 is MGHRA and CDR2 is YSYEKL. CDR3 sequence (DNA): TGCGCCAGCAGCCAATCCTTAGCGGGGTCCTACAATGAGCAGTTCTTC. Translation: CASSQSLAGSYNEQFF.

The chain employs TRBV12-3 or TRBV12-4 and TRBJ2-4, with no clear D. With 0 bases removed from V and 16 bases from J, the gap between germline ends came to 13 bases. The CDR3 has 12 residues. CDR3: CASSLAGVRGYF. For the CDR3, the DNA is TGTGCCAGCAGTTTAGCTGGGGTGCGCGGATACTTC.

This clonotype appeared many times. The CDR3 nucleotides read TGTGCCAGCGCGGAAGCGCTGGGCACTGAAGCTTTCTTT. Its translation: CASAEALGTEAFF. V is TRBV12-3 or TRBV12-4 and J is TRBJ1-1; no firm D call. The CDR3 totals 13 residues. V gave up 8 bases and J gave up 4 bases, with 14 bases separating them.

The genes are TRBV25-1 and TRBJ2-1, with 14 bases that match TRBD2. Looked up from germline, CDR1 is MGHDK and CDR2 is SYGVNS. The CDR3 sequence is 15 residues long. The V and J ends lost 6 bases and 4 bases, in that order; junction bases with no gene match: 2. The CDR3 here is CASRGLAGEYNEQFF. The DNA for the CDR3 is TGTGCCAGCAGGGGACTAGCGGGGGAATACAATGAGCAGTTCTTC.

The V and J genes are TRBV4-1 and TRBJ1-5, with D possibly TRBD1 on 6 matching bases. The CDR3 runs 15 residues. Germline-derived CDR1 and CDR2 are MGHRA and YSYEKL. Trimming shortened V by 0 bases and J by 6 bases, and 12 bases separated the two germline ends. CDR3 nucleotide sequence: TGCGCCAGCAGCCAAGATCAGGGGACCTTTCAGCCCCAGCATTTT. This sequence encodes CASSQDQGTFQPQHF.

The chain combines TRBV20-1 with TRBJ2-3; perhaps TRBD1 as D (6 bases). The CDR3 contains 17 residues. Germline V gives CDR1 DFQATT, CDR2 SNEGSKA (reference sequence). V lost 4 bases, J lost 1 base, and 21 bases lay in between. The CDR3 reads CSAKEWGSYRGTDTQYF. In DNA form, the CDR3 reads TGCAGTGCTAAGGAGTGGGGGTCCTACAGGGGCACAGATACGCAGTATTTT.

V and J are TRBV4-2 and TRBJ1-1, with D perhaps matching TRBD1 (6 bases). The CDR3 has 16 amino acids. In germline, CDR1 is LGHNA, CDR2 YNFKEQ. Trimming took off 2 bases at V and 1 base at J, with 14 bases between the two ends. The CDR3 spells CASSQTYRDKNTEAFF. Written as DNA, the CDR3 is TGTGCCAGCAGCCAAACGTACAGGGATAAGAACACTGAAGCTTTCTTT.

This rearrangement joins TRBV14 to TRBJ1-1; 7 nucleotides match TRBD1. This CDR3 contains 14 residues. Germline CDR1 reads SGHDN; CDR2 reads FVKESK. The V segment lost 4 bases and the J segment 4 bases; nucleotides outside the gene matches: 6. This CDR3 reads CASSPFTGATEAFF. The CDR3, as DNA: TGTGCCAGCAGCCCGTTCACAGGGGCCACTGAAGCTTTCTTT.

This clonotype has a count of ten or more. The chain carries TRBV5-6 and TRBJ1-1; no reliable D call. The CDR3 covers 11 residues. The V end was cut by 1 base, the J end by 6 bases, with 4 bases between. Germline V CDR1 and CDR2: SGHDT, YYEEEE. The CDR3 bases are TGTGCCAGCAGCTTGAATGCTGAAGCTTTCTTT. Translation gives CASSLNAEAFF.

This clonotype was recorded a few times. This chain uses TRBV7-2 with TRBJ2-2; D possibly corresponds to TRBD2 (6 bases). The V gene's germline CDR1 is SGHTA and CDR2 FQGNSA. CDR3 length: 13 amino acids. V dropped 3 bases and J dropped 5 bases, with 7 bases sitting between them. The CDR3 nucleotides read TGTGCCAGCAGCTTTCGGGAGACCGGGGAGCTGTTTTTT. Protein product: CASSFRETGELFF. The entire variable domain, with the rest obtained from reference TRBV7-2 and TRBJ2-2, is as follows: GAGVSQSPSNKVTEKGKDVELRCDPISGHTALYWYRQSLGQGLEFLIYFQGNSAPDKSGLPSDRFSAERTGGSVSTLTIQRTQQEDSAVYLCASSFRETGELFFGEGSRLTVL.

The chain joins TRBV20-1 to TRBJ1-1; D remains unclear. The CDR3 runs to 14 residues. The V end lost 0 bases, the J end lost 0 bases, and 8 bases lay between the germline ends. Germline loops: CDR1 DFQATT, CDR2 SNEGSKA (reference sequence). In DNA form, the CDR3 reads TGCAGTGCTAGAGAAGGCCATCTGAACACTGAAGCTTTCTTT. Protein: CSAREGHLNTEAFF.

The chain carries TRBV20-1 and TRBJ1-3; 7 bases line up with TRBD1. CDR1 is DFQATT and CDR2 is SNEGSKA in the germline V gene (reference sequence). The CDR3 is made up of 14 amino acids. Germline trimming cut 1 base from V and 2 bases from J; bases unmatched to any gene: 2. The CDR3, as DNA: TGCAGTGCTAGAGTACAGGGGACTGGAAACACCATATATTTT. Its translation is CSARVQGTGNTIYF.

In its sample, this clonotype was seen many times. The chain recombines TRBV27 with TRBJ1-4, with TRBD1 matching over 7 bases. The CDR3 runs to 15 residues. Germline trimming cut 6 bases from V and 5 bases from J; bases unmatched to any gene: 9. Germline V gene sequence: CDR1 MNHEY, CDR2 SMNVEV (reference sequence). This CDR3 is CASRPPAQGNEKLFF. DNA for the CDR3: TGTGCCAGCAGACCCCCGGCACAGGGGAATGAAAAACTGTTTTTT.

V usage is TRBV19 and J usage is TRBJ2-4; no firm D call. V gave up 6 bases and J gave up 0 bases, with 9 bases separating them. The CDR3 spans 14 residues. Looked up from germline, CDR1 is LNHDA and CDR2 is SQIVND (reference sequence). The CDR3 DNA reads TGTGCCAGTAGCCGAAAGCTAGCCAAAAACATTCAGTACTTC. This sequence encodes CASSRKLAKNIQYF.

This clonotype occurred a few times. The rearrangement joins TRBV7-9 to TRBJ2-2; TRBD1 matches at 7 bases. V gave up 2 bases and J gave up 2 bases; unmatched junction bases: 2. The CDR3 length is 15 residues. CDR1 is SEHNR, CDR2 FQNEAQ, per germline (reference sequence). The CDR3 region has the DNA TGTGCCAGCAGCTTAAGGGACAGTAACACCGGGGAGCTGTTTTTT. It is translated as CASSLRDSNTGELFF.